A selection of T cell receptor beta chains follows, all from one sample in a study of cytomegalovirus exposure and HLA in healthy donors. Assay: immunoSEQ multiplex PCR; the TCRdb copy retains only in-frame clones and omits some. The sample includes about 120,000 clones, 60% to 85% of them seen just once. Source material: PBMCs. The receptors were gathered from a woman aged 40 to 55 in good health and CMV-seropositive. The CDR3 runs from the conserved cysteine through the conserved F or W. Each record gives: clone size, V gene, J gene, D gene, CDR3 protein, CDR3 DNA. A D gene is named only where the DNA matches it firmly. The size field is filled for only some rows; it gives once, few, many or a size class.

NA	TRBV18	TRBJ1-5	NA	CASSTNQGSNQPQHF	TGTGCCAGCTCAACAAATCAGGGGTCCAATCAGCCCCAGCATTTT
NA	TRBV7-2	TRBJ1-1	NA	CASSLARGGTEAFF	TGTGCCAGCAGCTTAGCAAGGGGTGGCACTGAAGCTTTCTTT
once	TRBV5-4	TRBJ1-1	NA	CASSFTVNTEAFF	TGTGCCAGCAGCTTTACAGTGAACACTGAAGCTTTCTTT
NA	TRBV13	TRBJ2-5	TRBD2	CASSPVEREDGGSGETQYF	TGTGCCAGCAGCCCCGTGGAGCGGGAGGATGGGGGATCTGGGGAGACCCAGTACTTC
NA	TRBV5-1	TRBJ1-4	TRBD1	CASSPTGGRNEKLFF	TGCGCCAGCAGCCCGACAGGGGGCCGGAATGAAAAACTGTTTTTT
NA	TRBV7-2	TRBJ2-5	TRBD2	CASSLEGTSGTETQYF	TGTGCCAGCAGCTTAGAAGGGACTAGCGGGACAGAGACCCAGTACTTC
NA	TRBV2	TRBJ1-5	TRBD1	CASSGDSLNQPQHF	TGTGCCAGCAGTGGGGACAGCCTCAATCAGCCCCAGCATTTT
NA	TRBV30	TRBJ2-7	NA	CAWNTGTHEQYF	TGTGCCTGGAACACCGGGACACACGAGCAGTACTTC
NA	TRBV5-4	TRBJ2-7	NA	CASSLGAGHSYEQYF	TGTGCCAGCAGCTTGGGGGCGGGGCACTCCTACGAGCAGTACTTC
NA	TRBV5-1	TRBJ1-1	NA	CASSSAPSLDHEAFF	TGCGCCAGCAGCTCGGCCCCATCCCTAGACCATGAAGCTTTCTTT
NA	TRBV6-1	TRBJ1-1	TRBD1	CASSEVQGAEAFF	TGTGCCAGCAGTGAGGTTCAGGGGGCTGAAGCTTTCTTT
NA	TRBV4-1	TRBJ2-2	TRBD2	CASSQGWGGTTTGELFF	TGCGCCAGCAGCCAAGGCTGGGGGGGAACCACCACCGGGGAGCTGTTTTTT
few	TRBV29-1	TRBJ2-7	TRBD1	CSVEVGTGSYEQYF	TGCAGCGTTGAAGTGGGGACAGGCTCCTACGAGCAGTACTTC
NA	TRBV4-1	TRBJ2-1	TRBD2	CASSQLAGAEQFF	TGCGCCAGCAGCCAGTTAGCGGGAGCTGAGCAGTTCTTC
NA	TRBV4-2	TRBJ2-1	NA	CASSPRDHTNNEQFF	TGTGCCAGCAGCCCCCGGGATCACACTAACAATGAGCAGTTCTTC
NA	TRBV19	TRBJ2-3	TRBD2	CASSIRLAGNSDTQYF	TGTGCCAGTAGTATCCGGCTAGCGGGTAACTCAGATACGCAGTATTTT
few	TRBV6-5	TRBJ1-2	NA	CASSYRSAGYGYTF	TGTGCCAGCAGTTACCGGTCGGCAGGCTATGGCTACACCTTC
once	TRBV7-9	TRBJ2-7	NA	CASSPRQTYEQYF	TGTGCCAGCAGCCCCCGACAGACCTACGAGCAGTACTTC
once	TRBV9	TRBJ1-1	NA	CASSPGDRSEAFF	TGTGCCAGCAGCCCAGGGGACCGGTCCGAAGCTTTCTTT
NA	TRBV5-1	TRBJ1-2	NA	CASSNEQGGLGGYTF	TGCGCCAGCAGCAACGAGCAGGGAGGTTTAGGCGGCTACACCTTC
NA	TRBV20-1	TRBJ1-2	NA	CSVQLREGYTF	TGCAGTGTTCAGCTCAGGGAAGGCTACACCTTC
few	TRBV6-1	TRBJ1-2	NA	CASSEGTRVSGYTF	TGTGCCAGCAGTGAAGGTACGAGAGTTAGTGGCTACACCTTC
NA	TRBV25-1	TRBJ1-5	TRBD1	CASSESLGQEGQPQHF	TGTGCCAGCAGTGAATCGTTGGGACAGGAGGGTCAGCCCCAGCATTTT
few	TRBV5-6	TRBJ1-4	TRBD1	CASRPGGPGGTNEKLFF	TGTGCCAGCAGACCAGGGGGCCCCGGAGGGACTAATGAAAAACTGTTTTTT
NA	TRBV9	TRBJ1-3	NA	CASSEQVGNTIYF	TGTGCCAGCAGCGAACAGGTTGGAAACACCATATATTTT
NA	TRBV4-2	TRBJ2-5	TRBD2	CASSQGGRETQYF	TGTGCCAGCAGCCAAGGCGGGAGGGAGACCCAGTACTTC
NA	TRBV11-2	TRBJ2-5	NA	CASSPSQYF	TGTGCCAGCAGCCCCTCCCAGTACTTC
NA	TRBV9	TRBJ2-5	NA	CASSVAVQETQYF	TGTGCCAGCAGCGTAGCGGTTCAAGAGACCCAGTACTTC
NA	TRBV27	TRBJ1-1	NA	CASSLSQAGEAFF	TGTGCCAGCAGTTTATCGCAGGCGGGGGAAGCTTTCTTT